Below, one T cell receptor (beta chain) is given with its context. Its antigen is unknown. It has no much larger one-base neighbor in the sample; base qualities were not kept. This record comes from a study of T cell responses to AZD1222 COVID-19 vaccine (dated by TCRdb to about 2021). The study in broad terms: AZD1222 recipients with second doses at about 4 weeks or about 12 weeks were pooled, because spike-specific TCR depth and breadth did not differ between schedules. Trial participants were enrolled by age into subgroups of 18-55, 56-69 and 70-plus years, and 148, 28 and 57 TCR-sequenced participants, respectively, were included in these subgroups. TCR sequencing covered 233 trial participants: 200 to 220 given two doses of AZD1222 and 26 given two doses of MenACWY control vaccine.

Reading the label with the study, this specimen's time point is: baseline before first vaccination. Vaccinee samples were obtained from the UK trials COV001 and COV002, which included a single-blind randomized controlled phase 2/3 trial of AZD1222 (ChAdOx1 nCoV-19) in healthy adults. For TCRbeta chain sequencing, PBMC samples from trial participants were taken at day 0 and at day 28 after the second dose. The CDR3 regions of human TCRbeta chains were analyzed by immunosequencing. Regarding the original processing steps: TCRs in the repertoires were compared against a reference library of SARS-CoV-2-specific TCRs that had been generated with the MIRA antigen-specificity platform. Breadth was defined as the fraction of unique TCRs that were SARS-CoV-2-associated. Depth was defined as the fraction of total T cells that were SARS-CoV-2-associated. Using the MIRA data, each spike-specific TCR was assigned both to the spike region to which the TCR was reactive and to a CD4 or CD8 class. Log10-transformed breadth and depth values were compared by one-way ANOVA with Sidak's multiple comparisons tests. Sourced from immuneACCESS, this table was stored by TCRdb with only in-frame sequences that have V and J called. A share of the clones is absent; for the studies checked, an unresolved V gene accounts for under half, and the remainder has no known explanation. The V and J calls and clone size were taken over from that table, and D and trimming were inferred from the DNA. This sample comprises 150,000 or so clones, nearly 95% of them detected only once. The ten largest clones capture under 6.5% of the sample.

The research as a whole found: In the small 56-69-year group, the increase in depth fell short of significance, most likely because of low power. Participants were mostly white British and included more females than males, and it was suggested by the authors that clonal diversity may have been underestimated. Vaccine-associated CD4 TCRs spanned the whole spike protein, with dominant responses in regions 160-218 and 743-854. Nearly half of unique spike-specific TCRs reportedly recognized epitopes outside regions mutated in the B.1.351 and B.1.1.7 variants. Conclusions about previously exposed vaccinees are limited because only five to seven AZD1222 recipients were SARS-CoV-2 seropositive at baseline. After two AZD1222 doses, spike-specific TCR breadth and depth were significantly higher than at day 0 and than in MenACWY recipients. Because no day 14 peak-response samples were available, the repertoires could be characterized only after the peak T cell response.

The germline V gene gives CDR1 as SGHRS and CDR2 as YFSETQ. Trimming takes 3 bases from V and 4 bases from J, and the germline ends sit 22 bases apart. CDR3 length: 17 amino acids, cysteine to phenylalanine. CDR3 DNA is the only sequence kept; it has 51 bases, read in frame from the first base. Here the sequenced sample was peripheral blood, taken on day 0 of AZD1222 vaccination. The receptor was derived from an adult in good health. Recombination joined TRBV5-1 with TRBJ1-1; matching of 5 bases hints at TRBD1 as the D gene. The nucleotides are TGCGCCAGCAGCTCCTCTTATCACCATTCCAGGGCCACTGAAGCTTTCTTT. Its translation reads: CASSSSYHHSRATEAFF.